The entry below gives a single T cell receptor beta chain sequence along with its context. Its antigen is still unknown. An end of the junction does not agree with germline; a read error may underlie this. The germline gives CDR1 SSHAT, CDR2 FNYEAQ (reference sequence). This CDR3 has 13 residues. Data came from immunoSEQ multiplex PCR; TCRdb stores just in-frame clones and leaves some out. The sample has 50,000 or so clones, around three quarters seen once. This sample stems from a study of T cells in localized non-small cell lung cancer. Study observations and caveats: Longer overall survival associated with higher blood T cell density; shorter survival with higher adjacent-lung clonality. In uninvolved adjacent lung, T cell clonality reached its highest value, exceeding tumor. Researchers found a median approximately 53 of the top 100 tumor clones in adjacent lung.

This specimen was PBMCs, taken before any cancer treatment. The rearrangement joins TRBV7-7 to TRBJ2-5; D is perhaps TRBD1 (5 bases). The receptor was derived from a woman aged 35 to 69 with stage II lung adenocarcinoma. CDR3 in DNA: TGTGCTAGCAGCTTAGGGGCCGGAGAGACCCAGTACTTC. Its translation is CASSLGAGETQYF.